One T cell receptor (beta chain) is described in this entry. This specimen belongs to a study of blood T cell repertoires in COVID-19. Overall study context: The United States, Italy and Spain were the sources of the acute and convalescent COVID-19 samples. PBMCs, B-cell-depleted T cells, or T cells were the source of the cDNA or gDNA that made up the material.

Produced via immunoSEQ multiplex PCR; TCRdb's table is partial and in-frame only. The sample has 85,000 or so clones, about 95% seen once. This CDR3 is built from 14 residues. CDR1 and CDR2 (germline): SEHNR, FQNEAQ (reference sequence). The V and J ends lost 1 base and 8 bases respectively, with 12 bases between them. The sample comprised peripheral blood. This sequence joins TRBV7-9 and TRBJ2-1; TRBD2 might be the D (5 bases). The clonotype comes from a human donor with active COVID-19. The donor label of this sample is uncertain. Written as DNA, the CDR3 is TGTGCCAGCAGCTTAGGGGGAGATGGGGATGAGCAGTTCTTC. It is translated as CASSLGGDGDEQFF. Combining the CDR3 with reference TRBV7-9 and TRBJ2-1 gives the whole variable domain DTGVSQNPRHKITKRGQNVTFRCDPISEHNRLYWYRQTLGQGPEFLTYFQNEAQLEKSRLLSDRFSAERPKGSFSTLEIQRTEQGDSAMYLCASSLGGDGDEQFFGPGTRLTVL.